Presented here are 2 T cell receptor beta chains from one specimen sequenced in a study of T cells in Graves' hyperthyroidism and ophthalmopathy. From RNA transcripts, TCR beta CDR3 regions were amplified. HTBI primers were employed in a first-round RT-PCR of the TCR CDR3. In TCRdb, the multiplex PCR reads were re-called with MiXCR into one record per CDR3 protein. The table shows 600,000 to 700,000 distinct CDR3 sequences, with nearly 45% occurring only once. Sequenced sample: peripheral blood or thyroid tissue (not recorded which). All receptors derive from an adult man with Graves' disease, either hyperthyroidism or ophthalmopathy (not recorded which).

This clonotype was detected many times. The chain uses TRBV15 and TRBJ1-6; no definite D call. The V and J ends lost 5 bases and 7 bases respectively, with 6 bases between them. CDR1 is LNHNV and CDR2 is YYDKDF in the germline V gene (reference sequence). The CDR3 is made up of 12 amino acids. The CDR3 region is CATSSQNSPLHF. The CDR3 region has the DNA TGTGCCACCAGCTCCCAGAATTCACCCCTCCACTTT.

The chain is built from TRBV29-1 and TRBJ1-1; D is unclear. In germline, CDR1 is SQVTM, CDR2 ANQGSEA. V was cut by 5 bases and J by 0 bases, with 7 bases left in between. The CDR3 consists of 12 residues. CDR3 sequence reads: CSVKRVNTEAFF. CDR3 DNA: TGCAGCGTTAAAAGGGTGAACACTGAAGCTTTCTTT.